One T cell receptor (beta chain) is described in this entry. This clonotype has ten or more counts. It has no known antigen specificity. Base qualities are not at hand, and no much larger clone is one base apart. These data are taken from a study of T cells in Graves' hyperthyroidism and ophthalmopathy (dated by TCRdb to the late 2010s). Background on the whole study: Peripheral blood samples were taken at initial diagnosis, before any treatment was given. After blood sampling, hyperthyroidism patients were treated with methimazole at a starting dose of 30 mg daily, and ophthalmopathy patients were treated with high-dose intravenous methylprednisolone. The approximately 100 discovery patients were randomly split 7:3 into training and test sets. Whether ophthalmopathy could be predicted prospectively was tested in an independent validation cohort made up of 18 to 20 hyperthyroidism patients plus 17 patients who later progressed to ophthalmopathy. The paper describes TCR Vbeta CDR3 sequencing of around 130 peripheral blood samples, made up of 43 ophthalmopathy patients, roughly 80 hyperthyroidism patients and 17 progressor patients. To identify distinguishing TCR V-J signatures, a discovery cohort of about 95 patients was used, comprising 40 to 45 with Graves' ophthalmopathy and 55 to 65 with stable Graves' hyperthyroidism. Thyroid tissue and blood T-cell repertoires from about 6 Graves' hyperthyroidism patients were also compared in the study.

Moderately to severely active disease, a Clinical Activity Score of at least 3, a NOSPECS grade of at least 4, and a duration under 3 months were present in ophthalmopathy patients. Exclusion was applied to patients with uncontrolled infections, other autoimmune diseases, pregnancy or lactation. Diagnoses relied on clinical symptoms, serum thyroxine and TRAb, thyroid ultrasound and orbital computed tomography. PBMCs were isolated from more than 8 ml of fresh peripheral blood by Ficoll-Paque density gradient centrifugation. Total RNA was extracted with Trizol reagent, and quality was checked on an Agilent 2100 Bioanalyzer. The TCR beta CDR3 regions were amplified from RNA transcripts. The first round of RT-PCR for the TCR CDR3 was performed with the HTBI primer set and the Qiagen OneStep RT-PCR kit. Libraries were constructed in a second round of multiplex PCR, after which size selection and purification were performed. Libraries were sequenced paired-end with 100 bp reads on an Illumina HiSeq2000. For the original study's pipeline: SOAPnuke was used to process the raw data, removing reads that contained adapters or uncalled bases, had a mean Phred below 15, or lacked an exact match to the constant primer or identifier. COPE v1.2.5 was used to merge the high-quality paired reads, and each unique nucleotide sequence was defined as a clonotype. Clonotypes were aligned to IMGT TRBV, TRBD and TRBJ reference segments using MiTCR v1.1. Only V-J combinations with frequency above 0.0001, covering 99% to 99.2% of repertoires, were analysed. The TCS score was defined as F50 (clonal expansion) divided by E x V (chaos), with BLOSUM62-based TCRdist calculated between CDR3 peptides within each V-J. Welch's t-statistics and random forest reduced roughly 530 V-J features to 10 to 15, which were used in a naive Bayes classifier (R e1071). TCRdb reran the public reads through fastp at Q25 and MiXCR, keeping productive beta chains. Entries that share a CDR3 protein sequence are merged under the most common genes and DNA. In this record, the V and J calls reflect TCRdb's handling and not the investigators' own analysis. Counted in this sample were 600,000 or so distinct CDR3 sequences; 14% of them appeared once. More than 6% of the sample is in the top ten clones.

Study-wide findings and limitations: No statistical method was used to set the sample size in advance, and investigators knew the group allocation. Blood samples also contained most of the expanded thyroid clonotypes (frequency above 0.001), which suggests that blood repertoires may reflect thyroid immune responses. Ophthalmopathy was separated from stable hyperthyroidism by a 13 V-J signature model, with over 85% sensitivity and about 81% specificity obtained in cross-validation and 80%/75% obtained in testing. In validation, the model predicted progression to ophthalmopathy a median of approximately 6.6 months before onset, with about 71% sensitivity and almost 75% specificity.

Based on the germline V gene, the CDR1 and CDR2 sequences are SGHTA and FQGTGA. Inclusive of the bounding cysteine and phenylalanine, the CDR3 is 17 residues long. CDR3 DNA only is kept here, 51 bases in frame from base 1. V lost 2 bases and J lost 1 base; the stretch between them is 16 bases long. Recombination connected TRBV7-3 to TRBJ2-3; no D gene can be assigned with confidence. The sample taken for sequencing was blood. The clonotype comes from a woman aged 18-29 years with Graves' ophthalmopathy. The CDR3 corresponds to CASSLQVARKGTDTQYF. The nucleotides read TGTGCCAGCAGCTTACAGGTTGCGCGGAAAGGCACAGATACGCAGTATTTT.